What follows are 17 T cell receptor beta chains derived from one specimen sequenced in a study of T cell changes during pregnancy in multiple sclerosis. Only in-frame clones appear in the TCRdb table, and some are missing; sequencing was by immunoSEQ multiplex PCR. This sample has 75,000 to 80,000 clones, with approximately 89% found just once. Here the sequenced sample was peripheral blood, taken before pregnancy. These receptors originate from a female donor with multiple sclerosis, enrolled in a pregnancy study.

CDR3 residues: CASSVGGQGSGELFF. The CDR3 DNA reads TGTGCCAGCAGCGTAGGGGGACAGGGTTCCGGGGAGCTGTTTTTT. The chain employs TRBV9 and TRBJ2-2; TRBD1 aligns across 9 bases. Unmatched junction bases numbered 3, after V lost 0 bases and J lost 6 bases. The CDR3 runs 15 residues. Germline values: CDR1 SGDLS, CDR2 YYNGEE.

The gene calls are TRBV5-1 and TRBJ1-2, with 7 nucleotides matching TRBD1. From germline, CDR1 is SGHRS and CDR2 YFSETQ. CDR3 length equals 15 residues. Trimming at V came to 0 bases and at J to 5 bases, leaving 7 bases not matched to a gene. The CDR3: CASSLVPGGRYGYTF. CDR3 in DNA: TGCGCCAGCAGCTTGGTGCCAGGGGGTCGGTATGGCTACACCTTC.

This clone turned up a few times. DNA for the CDR3: TGTGCCAGCATTACCACAGGGAACTTGAATCCCTATAATTCACCCCTCCACTTT. Its protein is CASITTGNLNPYNSPLHF. The rearrangement uses TRBV28 and TRBJ1-6; possibly TRBD1 for D (6 bases). The CDR3 spans 18 residues. The ends were cut back, 7 bases at V and 2 bases at J, with 21 bases in the middle. From germline, CDR1 is MDHEN and CDR2 SYDVKM.

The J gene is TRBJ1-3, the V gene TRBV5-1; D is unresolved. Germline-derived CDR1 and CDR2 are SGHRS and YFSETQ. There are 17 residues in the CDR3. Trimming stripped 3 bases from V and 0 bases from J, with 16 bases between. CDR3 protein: CASSWESGWFSGNTIYF. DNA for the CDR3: TGCGCCAGCAGCTGGGAGTCTGGCTGGTTCTCTGGAAACACCATATATTTT. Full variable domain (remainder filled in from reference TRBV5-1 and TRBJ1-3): KAGVTQTPRYLIKTRGQQVTLSCSPISGHRSVSWYQQTPGQGLQFLFEYFSETQRNKGNFPGRFSGRQFSNSRSEMNVSTLELGDSALYLCASSWESGWFSGNTIYFGEGSWLTVV.

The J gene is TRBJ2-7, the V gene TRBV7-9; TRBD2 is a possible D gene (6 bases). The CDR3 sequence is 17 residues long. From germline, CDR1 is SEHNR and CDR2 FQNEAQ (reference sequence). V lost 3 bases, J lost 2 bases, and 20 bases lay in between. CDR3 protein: CASSFPPGVEDPYEQYF. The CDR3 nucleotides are TGTGCCAGCAGCTTTCCCCCGGGAGTGGAAGACCCCTACGAGCAGTACTTC. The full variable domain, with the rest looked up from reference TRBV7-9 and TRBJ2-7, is DTGVSQNPRHKITKRGQNVTFRCDPISEHNRLYWYRQTLGQGPEFLTYFQNEAQLEKSRLLSDRFSAERPKGSFSTLEIQRTEQGDSAMYLCASSFPPGVEDPYEQYFGPGTRLTVT.

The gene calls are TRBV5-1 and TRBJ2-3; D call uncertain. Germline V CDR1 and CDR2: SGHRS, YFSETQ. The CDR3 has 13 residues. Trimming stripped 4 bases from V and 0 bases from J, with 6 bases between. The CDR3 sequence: CASSPLSTDTQYF. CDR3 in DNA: TGCGCCAGCAGCCCGTTGAGCACAGATACGCAGTATTTT.

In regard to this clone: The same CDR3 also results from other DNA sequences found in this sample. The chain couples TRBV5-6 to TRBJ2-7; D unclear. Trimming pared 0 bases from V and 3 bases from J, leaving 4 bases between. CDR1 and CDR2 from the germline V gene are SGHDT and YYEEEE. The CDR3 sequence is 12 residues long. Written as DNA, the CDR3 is TGTGCCAGCAGCTTGGGCGGCTACGAGCAGTACTTC. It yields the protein CASSLGGYEQYF.

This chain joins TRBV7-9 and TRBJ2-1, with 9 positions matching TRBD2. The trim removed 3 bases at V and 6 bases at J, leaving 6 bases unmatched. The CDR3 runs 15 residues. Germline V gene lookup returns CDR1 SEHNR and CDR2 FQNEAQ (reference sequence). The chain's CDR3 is CASSFWRGGRNEQFF. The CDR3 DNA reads TGTGCCAGCAGCTTTTGGCGGGGGGGCCGCAATGAGCAGTTCTTC.

CDR3: CASSPRTEGQYF. CDR3 bases: TGTGCCAGCAGTCCCCGGACTGAGGGGCAGTACTTC. The rearrangement links TRBV28 to TRBJ2-7, with D tentatively TRBD2 (5 bases). The CDR3 totals 12 residues. Trimming pared 5 bases from V and 9 bases from J, leaving 14 bases between. The germline CDR1 and CDR2 sequences are MDHEN and SYDVKM.

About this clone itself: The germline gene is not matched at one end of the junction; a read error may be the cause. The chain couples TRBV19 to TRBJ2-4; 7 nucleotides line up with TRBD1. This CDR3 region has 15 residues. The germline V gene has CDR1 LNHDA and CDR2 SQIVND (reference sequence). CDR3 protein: CASSRGQLARNIQYF. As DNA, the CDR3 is TGTGCCAGTAGTCGGGGACAGTTAGCCAGAAACATTCAGTACTTC.

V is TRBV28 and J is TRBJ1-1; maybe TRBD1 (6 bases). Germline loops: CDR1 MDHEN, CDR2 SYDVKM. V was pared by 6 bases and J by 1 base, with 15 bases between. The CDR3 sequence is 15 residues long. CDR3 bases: TGTGCCAGCAGCCCTGAGGACAGACCGAACACTGAAGCTTTCTTT. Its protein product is CASSPEDRPNTEAFF.

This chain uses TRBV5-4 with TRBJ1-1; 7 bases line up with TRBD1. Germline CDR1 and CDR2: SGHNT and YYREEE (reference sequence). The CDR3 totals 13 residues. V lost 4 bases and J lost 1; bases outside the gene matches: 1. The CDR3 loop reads CASSRDRNTEAFF. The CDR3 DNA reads TGTGCCAGCAGCCGGGACAGGAACACTGAAGCTTTCTTT.

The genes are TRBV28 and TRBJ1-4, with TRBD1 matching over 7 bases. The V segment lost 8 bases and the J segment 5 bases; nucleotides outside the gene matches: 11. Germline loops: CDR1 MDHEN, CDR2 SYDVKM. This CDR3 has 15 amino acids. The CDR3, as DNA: TGTGCCAGCCAACCCAAGACAGGGAAGAATGAAAAACTGTTTTTT. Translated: CASQPKTGKNEKLFF.

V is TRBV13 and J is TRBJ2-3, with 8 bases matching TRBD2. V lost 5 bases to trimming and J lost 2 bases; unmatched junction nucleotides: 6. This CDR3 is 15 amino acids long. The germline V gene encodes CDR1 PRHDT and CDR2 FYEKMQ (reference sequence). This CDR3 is CASSDTGGSTDTQYF. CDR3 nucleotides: TGTGCCAGCAGCGACACGGGGGGGTCCACAGATACGCAGTATTTT.

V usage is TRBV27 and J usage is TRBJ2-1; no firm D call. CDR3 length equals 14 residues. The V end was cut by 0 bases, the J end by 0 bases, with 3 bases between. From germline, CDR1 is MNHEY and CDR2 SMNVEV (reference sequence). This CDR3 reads CASSLSLSYNEQFF. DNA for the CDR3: TGTGCCAGCAGTTTATCCCTCTCCTACAATGAGCAGTTCTTC.

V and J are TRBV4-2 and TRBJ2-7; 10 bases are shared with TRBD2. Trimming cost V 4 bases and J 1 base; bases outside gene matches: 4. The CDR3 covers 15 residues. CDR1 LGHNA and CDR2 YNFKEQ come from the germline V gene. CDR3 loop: CASSLNSGGSYEQYF. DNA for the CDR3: TGTGCCAGCAGCCTAAATAGCGGGGGGTCCTACGAGCAGTACTTC.

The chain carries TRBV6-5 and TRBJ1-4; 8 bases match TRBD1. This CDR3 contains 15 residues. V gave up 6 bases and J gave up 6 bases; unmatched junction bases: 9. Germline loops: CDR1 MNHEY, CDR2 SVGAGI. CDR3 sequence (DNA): TGTGCCAGCAGAGACCAGACAGGGGTTTATGAAAAACTGTTTTTT. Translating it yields CASRDQTGVYEKLFF.